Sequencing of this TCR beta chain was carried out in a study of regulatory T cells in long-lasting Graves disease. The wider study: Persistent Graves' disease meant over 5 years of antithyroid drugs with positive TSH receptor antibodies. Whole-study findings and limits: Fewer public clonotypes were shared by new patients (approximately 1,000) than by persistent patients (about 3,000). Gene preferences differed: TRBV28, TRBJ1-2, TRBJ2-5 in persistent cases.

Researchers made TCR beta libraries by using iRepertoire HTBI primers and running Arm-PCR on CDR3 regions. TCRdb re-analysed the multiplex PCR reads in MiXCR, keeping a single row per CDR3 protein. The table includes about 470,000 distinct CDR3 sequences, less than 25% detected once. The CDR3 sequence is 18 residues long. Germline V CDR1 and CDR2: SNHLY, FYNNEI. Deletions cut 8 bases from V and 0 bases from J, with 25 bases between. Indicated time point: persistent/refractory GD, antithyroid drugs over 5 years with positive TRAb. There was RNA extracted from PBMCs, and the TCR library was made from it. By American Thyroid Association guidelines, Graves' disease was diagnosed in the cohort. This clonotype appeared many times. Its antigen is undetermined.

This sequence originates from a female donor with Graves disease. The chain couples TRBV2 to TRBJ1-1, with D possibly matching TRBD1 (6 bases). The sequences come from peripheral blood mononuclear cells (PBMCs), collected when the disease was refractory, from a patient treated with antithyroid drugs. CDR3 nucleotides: TGTGCCAGCCGGTGGGGGGCATCATCGGTGGGGATGAACACTGAAGCTTTCTTT. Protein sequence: CASRWGASSVGMNTEAFF.